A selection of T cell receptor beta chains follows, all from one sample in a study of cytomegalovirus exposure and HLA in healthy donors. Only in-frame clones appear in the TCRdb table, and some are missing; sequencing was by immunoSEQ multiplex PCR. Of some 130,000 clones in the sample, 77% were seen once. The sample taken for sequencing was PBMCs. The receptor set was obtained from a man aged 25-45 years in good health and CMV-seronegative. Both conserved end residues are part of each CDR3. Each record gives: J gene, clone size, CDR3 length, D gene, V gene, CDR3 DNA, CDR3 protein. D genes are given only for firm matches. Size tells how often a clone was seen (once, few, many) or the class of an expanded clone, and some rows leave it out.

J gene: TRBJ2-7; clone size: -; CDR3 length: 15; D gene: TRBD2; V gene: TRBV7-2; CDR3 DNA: TGTGCCAGCAGCTTAGGGGCTAGCGGGAGCTACGAGCAGTACTTC; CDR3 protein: CASSLGASGSYEQYF
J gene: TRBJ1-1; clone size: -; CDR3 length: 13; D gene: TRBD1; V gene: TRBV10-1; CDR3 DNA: TGCGCCAGCAGTGAGTCTGGACAGGGAGAAGCTTTCTTT; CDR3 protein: CASSESGQGEAFF
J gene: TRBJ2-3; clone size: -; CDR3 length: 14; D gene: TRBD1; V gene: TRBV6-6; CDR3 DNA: TGTGCCAGCAGTTTCCGACAGGGGGCAGATACGCAGTATTTT; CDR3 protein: CASSFRQGADTQYF
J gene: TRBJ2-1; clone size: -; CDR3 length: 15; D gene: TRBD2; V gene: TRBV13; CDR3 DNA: TGTGCCAGCAGCCCGAGCGGGAGGGTCTACAATGAGCAGTTCTTC; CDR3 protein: CASSPSGRVYNEQFF
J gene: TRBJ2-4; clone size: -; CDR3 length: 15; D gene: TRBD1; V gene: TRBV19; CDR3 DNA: TGTGCCAGTAGTATAGAACAGGGGGCGGGAAACATTCAGTACTTC; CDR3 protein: CASSIEQGAGNIQYF
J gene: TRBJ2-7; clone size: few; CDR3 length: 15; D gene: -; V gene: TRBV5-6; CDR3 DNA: TGTGCCAGCAGCCCAACCTCGGGGGTATCCTACGAGCAGTACTTC; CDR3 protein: CASSPTSGVSYEQYF
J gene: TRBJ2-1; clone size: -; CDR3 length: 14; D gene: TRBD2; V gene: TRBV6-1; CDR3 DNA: TGTGCCAGCAGGCGCGGAGGGAGGGGCAATGAGCAGTTCTTC; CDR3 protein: CASRRGGRGNEQFF
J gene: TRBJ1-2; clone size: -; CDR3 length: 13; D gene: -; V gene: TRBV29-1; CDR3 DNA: TGCAGCGTTGGCGGAGGGAAGGGCGATGGCTACACCTTC; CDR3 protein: CSVGGGKGDGYTF
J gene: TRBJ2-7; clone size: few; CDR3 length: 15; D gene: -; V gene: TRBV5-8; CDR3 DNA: TGTGCCAGCAGCTCCCCCGTGGCCAGGGTCAGCGAGCAGTACTTC; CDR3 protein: CASSSPVARVSEQYF
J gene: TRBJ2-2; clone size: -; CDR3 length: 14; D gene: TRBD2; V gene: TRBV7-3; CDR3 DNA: TGTGCCAGCAGCGCCACTAGCGGGAGCCGGGAGCTGTTTTTT; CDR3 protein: CASSATSGSRELFF
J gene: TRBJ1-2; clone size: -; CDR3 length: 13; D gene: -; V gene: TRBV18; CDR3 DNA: TGTGCCAGCTCACCACCGGGGAGCTCTGGCTACACCTTC; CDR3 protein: CASSPPGSSGYTF
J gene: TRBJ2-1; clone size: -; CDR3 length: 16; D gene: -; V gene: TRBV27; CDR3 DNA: TGTGCCAGCAGTTTGAGGGGGGGCGCGATGGGGAATGAGCAGTTCTTC; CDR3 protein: CASSLRGGAMGNEQFF
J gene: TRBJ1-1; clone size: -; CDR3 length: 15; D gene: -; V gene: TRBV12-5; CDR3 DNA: TGTGCTAGTGGTATTAACAGGGAAGTTGGCACTGAAGCTTTCTTT; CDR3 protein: CASGINREVGTEAFF
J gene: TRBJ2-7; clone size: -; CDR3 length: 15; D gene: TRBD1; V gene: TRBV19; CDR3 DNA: TGTGCCAGTAGTATCTATGACAGGGGGGGCTACGAGCAGTACTTC; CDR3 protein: CASSIYDRGGYEQYF
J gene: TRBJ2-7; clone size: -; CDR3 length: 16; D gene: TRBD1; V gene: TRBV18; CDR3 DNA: TGTGCCAGCTCACCAACACTGACAGGGTTGGCCTACGAGCAGTACTTC; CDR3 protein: CASSPTLTGLAYEQYF
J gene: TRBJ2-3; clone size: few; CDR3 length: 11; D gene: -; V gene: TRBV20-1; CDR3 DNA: TGCAGTGCTGGACAGACAGATACGCAGTATTTT; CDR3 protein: CSAGQTDTQYF
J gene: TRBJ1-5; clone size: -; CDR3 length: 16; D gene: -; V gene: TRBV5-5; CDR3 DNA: TGTGCCAGCAGCTTCACCGCAGGGTGGGGCAATCAGCCCCAGCATTTT; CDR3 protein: CASSFTAGWGNQPQHF
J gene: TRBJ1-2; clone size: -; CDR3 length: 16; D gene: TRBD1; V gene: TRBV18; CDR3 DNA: TGTGCCAGCTCACCACCGAATTGGACAGGGTCCGGGGGCTACACCTTC; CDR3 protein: CASSPPNWTGSGGYTF
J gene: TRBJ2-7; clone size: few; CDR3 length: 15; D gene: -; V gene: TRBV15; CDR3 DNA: TGTGCCACCAGCACAAAACCCCGAGGGGGAAGCGAGCAGTACTTC; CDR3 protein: CATSTKPRGGSEQYF
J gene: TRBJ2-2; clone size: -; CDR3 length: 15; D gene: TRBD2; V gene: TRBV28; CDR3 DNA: TGTGCCAGCAGCCCCCGTCCGGGGGGTACCGGGGAGCTGTTTTTT; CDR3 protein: CASSPRPGGTGELFF
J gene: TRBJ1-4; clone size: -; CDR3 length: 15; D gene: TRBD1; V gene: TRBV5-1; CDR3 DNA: TGCGCCAGCAGCGTTTACAGGGGGGTGAATGAAAAACTGTTTTTT; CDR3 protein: CASSVYRGVNEKLFF
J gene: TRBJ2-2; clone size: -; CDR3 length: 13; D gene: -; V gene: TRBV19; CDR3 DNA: TGTGCCAGTAGTATAGATAAGCCCGGGGAGCTGTTTTTT; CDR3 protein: CASSIDKPGELFF
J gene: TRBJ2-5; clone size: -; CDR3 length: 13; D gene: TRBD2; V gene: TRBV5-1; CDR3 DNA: TGCGCCAGCGAGGCGGGAGTTGGGGAGACCCAGTACTTC; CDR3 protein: CASEAGVGETQYF
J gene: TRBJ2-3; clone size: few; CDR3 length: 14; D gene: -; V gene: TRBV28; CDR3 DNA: TGTGCCAGCACCCGGGACTTTCCCACAGATACGCAGTATTTT; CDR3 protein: CASTRDFPTDTQYF
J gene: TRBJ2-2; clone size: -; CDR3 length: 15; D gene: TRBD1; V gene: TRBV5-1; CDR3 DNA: TGCGCCAGCAGCCGGACAGGGGGACGCACCGGGGAGCTGTTTTTT; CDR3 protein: CASSRTGGRTGELFF
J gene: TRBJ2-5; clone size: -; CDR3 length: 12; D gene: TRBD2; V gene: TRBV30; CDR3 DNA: TGTGCCTGGTCCCGCGGGGGGGAGACCCAGTACTTC; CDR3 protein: CAWSRGGETQYF
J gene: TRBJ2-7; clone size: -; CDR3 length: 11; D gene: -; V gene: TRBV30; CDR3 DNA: TGTGCCTGGGGAGGCTGGGACGAGCAGTACTTC; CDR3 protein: CAWGGWDEQYF
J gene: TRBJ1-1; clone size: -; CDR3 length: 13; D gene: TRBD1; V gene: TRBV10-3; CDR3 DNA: TGTGCCACCTCGGGACAGTTGAACACTGAAGCTTTCTTT; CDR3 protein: CATSGQLNTEAFF
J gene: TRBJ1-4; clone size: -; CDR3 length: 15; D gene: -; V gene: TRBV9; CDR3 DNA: TGTGCCAGCAGCGTAGACGGCCGGGTGGAGGAAAAACTGTTTTTT; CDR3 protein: CASSVDGRVEEKLFF
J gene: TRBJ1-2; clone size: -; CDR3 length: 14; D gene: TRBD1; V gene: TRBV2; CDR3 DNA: TGTGCCAGCAGTGAACAGGGGGCTCTTCCTGGCTACACCTTC; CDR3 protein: CASSEQGALPGYTF
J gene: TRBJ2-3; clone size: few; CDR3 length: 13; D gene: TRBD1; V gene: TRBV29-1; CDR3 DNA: TGCAGTCTTCGACAGGGGGCCATGGATACGCAGTATTTT; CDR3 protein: CSLRQGAMDTQYF
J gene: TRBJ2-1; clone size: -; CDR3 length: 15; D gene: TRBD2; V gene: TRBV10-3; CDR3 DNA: TGTGCCATCAGTGAAAGGACTAGCGGAGACAATGAGCAGTTCTTC; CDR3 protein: CAISERTSGDNEQFF
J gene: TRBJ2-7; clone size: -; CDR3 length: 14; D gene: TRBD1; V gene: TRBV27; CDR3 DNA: TGTGCCAGCAGCAGGACAGGGGGCTCCTACGAGCAGTACTTC; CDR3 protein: CASSRTGGSYEQYF
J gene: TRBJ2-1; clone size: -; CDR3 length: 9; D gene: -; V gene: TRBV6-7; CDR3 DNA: TGTGACAGCCCTAATGAGCAGTTCTTC; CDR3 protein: CDSPNEQFF
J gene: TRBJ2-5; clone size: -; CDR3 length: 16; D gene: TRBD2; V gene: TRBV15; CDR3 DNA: TGTGCCACCGGATTGGGGCTAGCGGAGGTCCAAGAGACCCAGTACTTC; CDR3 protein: CATGLGLAEVQETQYF
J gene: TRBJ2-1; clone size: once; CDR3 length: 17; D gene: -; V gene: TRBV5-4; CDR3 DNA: TGTGCCAGCAGCTTGTTGGGTAGCGTGATCTCCTACAATGAGCAGTTCTTC; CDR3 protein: CASSLLGSVISYNEQFF
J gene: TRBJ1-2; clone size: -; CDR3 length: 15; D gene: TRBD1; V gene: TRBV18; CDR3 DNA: TGTGCCAGCTCACCTGGGACAGGTCGGCACTATGGCTACACCTTC; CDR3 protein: CASSPGTGRHYGYTF
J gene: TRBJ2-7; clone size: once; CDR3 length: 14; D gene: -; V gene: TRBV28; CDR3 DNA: TGTGCCAGCACAACAACCCGCGGGTATTACGAGCAGTACTTC; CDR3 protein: CASTTTRGYYEQYF
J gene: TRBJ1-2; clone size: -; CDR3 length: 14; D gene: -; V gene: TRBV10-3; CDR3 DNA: TGTGCCATCACCCAACCGAACAGGGACTATGGCTACACCTTC; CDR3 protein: CAITQPNRDYGYTF
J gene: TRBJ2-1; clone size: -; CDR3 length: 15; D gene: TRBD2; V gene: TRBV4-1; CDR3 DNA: TGCGCCAGCAGCCTCGGGACTAGCGACTACAATGAGCAGTTCTTC; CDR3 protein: CASSLGTSDYNEQFF
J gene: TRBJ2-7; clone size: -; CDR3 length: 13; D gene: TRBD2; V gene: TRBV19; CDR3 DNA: TGTGCCACCCTTAGCGGGAGACTCTACGAGCAGTACTTC; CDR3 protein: CATLSGRLYEQYF
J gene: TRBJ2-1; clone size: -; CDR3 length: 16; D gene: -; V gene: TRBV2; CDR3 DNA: TGTGCCAGCAGTGAATCTAGGCAGGGGTGGGACAATGAGCAGTTCTTC; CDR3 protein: CASSESRQGWDNEQFF
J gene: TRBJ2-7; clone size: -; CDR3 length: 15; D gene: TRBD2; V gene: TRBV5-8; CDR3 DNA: TGTGCCAGCAGCTTAGAGCCGGGACTAGCGGACGAGCAGTACTTC; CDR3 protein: CASSLEPGLADEQYF
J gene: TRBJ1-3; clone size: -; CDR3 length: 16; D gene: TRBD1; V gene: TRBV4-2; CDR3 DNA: TGTGCCAGCAGCCGAACCCTTCAGGGGGCAGGTAACACCATATATTTT; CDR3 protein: CASSRTLQGAGNTIYF
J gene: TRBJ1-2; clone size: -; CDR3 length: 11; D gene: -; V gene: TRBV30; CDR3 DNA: TGTGCCTGGAGTGGAGGGCAGGTCAACACCTTC; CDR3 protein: CAWSGGQVNTF
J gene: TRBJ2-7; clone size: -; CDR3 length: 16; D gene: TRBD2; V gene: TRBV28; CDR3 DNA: TGTGCCAGCAGTTCCTCGACTAGCGGGCAAGTCTACGAGCAGTACTTC; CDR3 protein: CASSSSTSGQVYEQYF
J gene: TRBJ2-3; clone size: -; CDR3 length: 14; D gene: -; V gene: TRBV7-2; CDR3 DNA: TGTGCCAGCAGCTTATCGTCGGGCACAGATACGCAGTATTTT; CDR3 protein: CASSLSSGTDTQYF
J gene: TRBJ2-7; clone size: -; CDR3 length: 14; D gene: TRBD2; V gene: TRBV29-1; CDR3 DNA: TGCAGCGTCCTAAATCCTAGCGGATCGTACGAGCAGTACTTC; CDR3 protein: CSVLNPSGSYEQYF
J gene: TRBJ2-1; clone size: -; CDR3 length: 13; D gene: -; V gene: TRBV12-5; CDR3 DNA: TGTGCTAGTGGTTCCCCTTTAACGGGGGAGCAGTTCTTC; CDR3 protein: CASGSPLTGEQFF
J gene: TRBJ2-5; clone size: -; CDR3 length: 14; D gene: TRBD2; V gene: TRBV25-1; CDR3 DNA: TGTGCCAGCAGTGAGGGGGAGGGGCAAGAGACCCAGTACTTC; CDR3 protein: CASSEGEGQETQYF